This section outlines one T cell receptor beta chain sequence together with its context. This receptor's antigen is unknown. No qualities accompany the bases; no much larger clone lies one base away. Trimming takes 4 bases off V and 2 bases off J; junction bases not matched to a gene: 10. Its CDR3 holds 16 amino acids, cysteine through phenylalanine. Of all the DNA, just the CDR3 is kept, 48 bases in frame from base 1. CDR1 and CDR2, looked up from the germline V gene, are MDHEN and SYDVKM. The CDR3 regions of human TCRbeta chains were analyzed by immunosequencing. As for the original processing: Repertoire TCRs were checked for matches against a reference library of SARS-CoV-2-specific TCRs that had been generated using the MIRA antigen-specificity platform. Breadth was defined as the fraction of unique TCRs that were SARS-CoV-2-associated. Depth was defined as the fraction of total T cells that were SARS-CoV-2-associated. Using the MIRA data, every spike-specific TCR was mapped to the spike region that the TCR reacted to and assigned to either a CD4 or a CD8 class. Log10-transformed breadth and depth values were compared by one-way ANOVA with Sidak's multiple comparisons tests. The table comes from immuneACCESS by way of TCRdb, which keeps in-frame sequences with V and J called. Part of the clones is missing from these tables; in studies checked, under half for an unresolved V gene and the rest for unknown reasons. The D gene and trimming were derived from the DNA, and the V and J assignments and clone size from that table. This sample comprises more than 50,000 clones, around 92% of them detected only once. The top ten clones comprise under 2% of the sample.

The meaning of the sample's time point label: baseline before first vaccination. The vaccinee samples were drawn from two UK trials, COV001 and COV002, one of which was a single-blind randomized controlled phase 2/3 trial testing AZD1222 (ChAdOx1 nCoV-19) in healthy adults. For TCRbeta chain sequencing, PBMC samples from trial participants were taken at day 0 and at day 28 after the second dose. These data come from a study of T cell responses to AZD1222 COVID-19 vaccine (dated by TCRdb to the early 2020s). About the study as a whole: Because spike-specific TCR depth and breadth did not differ between the two schedules, AZD1222 recipients who got a second dose at roughly 4 weeks were pooled with those who got a second dose at roughly 12 weeks. A total of 230 to 250 trial participants underwent TCR sequencing, of whom 207 received two doses of AZD1222 and about 26 received two doses of the MenACWY control vaccine. Trial participants were enrolled by age into subgroups of 18-55, 56-69 and 70-plus years, and approximately 150, 30 and 60 TCR-sequenced participants, respectively, were included in these subgroups.

General findings and caveats noted by the study authors: No day 14 peak-response samples were available, so repertoires were characterized only after the peak T cell response. The 56-69-year group was small, and its depth increase did not reach significance, likely because of low power. Participants were mostly white British, with more females than males. The authors suggested clonal diversity may have been underestimated. Conclusions about previously exposed vaccinees were limited because only six AZD1222 recipients were SARS-CoV-2 seropositive at baseline. A significant rise in spike-specific TCR breadth and depth was observed after two AZD1222 doses relative to day 0 and relative to MenACWY recipients. Reportedly, close to half of the unique spike-specific TCRs recognized epitopes lying outside the regions that are mutated in the B.1.351 and B.1.1.7 variants. The vaccine-associated CD4 TCRs covered the entire spike protein, and the dominant responses fell in regions 160-218 and 743-854.

This chain joins TRBV28 to TRBJ2-7, and TRBD2 matches 8 of the central bases. Sequenced here: peripheral blood, sampled on day 0 of AZD1222 vaccination. The receptor was derived from an adult in good health. At the DNA level, the sequence is TGTGCCAGCAGTTCTTCAGGCACTAGCGGAACCTACGAGCAGTACTTC. The encoded protein is CASSSSGTSGTYEQYF.